These 5 T cell receptor beta chains were all obtained from the same sample, sequenced in a study of T cell responses to AZD1222 COVID-19 vaccine. Some clones are missing from TCRdb's copy, which holds only in-frame ones; the method was immunoSEQ multiplex PCR. This table has about 110,000 clones, roughly 84% appearing once. The material was peripheral blood, obtained on day 0 of AZD1222 vaccination. The receptor set was obtained from an adult in good health.

V usage is TRBV18 and J usage is TRBJ2-1; 9 nucleotides line up with TRBD1. Trimming cost V 5 bases and J 4 bases; bases outside gene matches: 12. The CDR3 runs 17 residues. The germline gives CDR1 KGHSH, CDR2 LQKENI. CDR3 region: CASSNPGTGPPYNEQFF. The CDR3 coding sequence is TGTGCCAGCTCAAACCCCGGGACAGGGCCCCCTTACAATGAGCAGTTCTTC.

This chain connects TRBV2 to TRBJ1-3, with D tentatively TRBD1 (5 bases). CDR1 SNHLY and CDR2 FYNNEI come from the germline V gene. The CDR3 loop spans 14 amino acids. Trimming pared 1 base from V and 8 bases from J, leaving 12 bases between. The DNA of the CDR3 is TGTGCCAGCAGTGAAGGGCAGGGTGTCGACACCATATATTTT. Amino acid sequence: CASSEGQGVDTIYF. Based on the CDR3 plus reference TRBV2 and TRBJ1-3, the full variable domain is EPEVTQTPSHQVTQMGQEVILRCVPISNHLYFYWYRQILGQKVEFLVSFYNNEISEKSEIFDDQFSVERPDGSNFTLKIRSTKLEDSAMYFCASSEGQGVDTIYFGEGSWLTVV.

The CDR3 sequence is CASSSGVNQETQYF. The CDR3, as DNA: TGTGCCAGCAGCTCAGGGGTGAATCAAGAGACCCAGTACTTC. The chain is built from TRBV5-4 and TRBJ2-5; the D gene is possibly TRBD1 (6 bases). The germline V gene encodes CDR1 SGHNT and CDR2 YYREEE (reference sequence). Trimming pared 3 bases from V and 2 bases from J, leaving 11 bases between. The CDR3 extends over 14 amino acids.

This clone came up many times. This rearrangement joins TRBV5-4 to TRBJ2-1; a weak D match, TRBD2 (5 bases). Between the trimmed V and J ends, which lost 0 bases and 6 bases, there was a span of 13 bases. The germline V gene encodes CDR1 SGHNT and CDR2 YYREEE (reference sequence). The CDR3 covers 15 residues. The CDR3 bases are TGTGCCAGCAGCTTGGAACTAGGAGTTCCCAATGAGCAGTTCTTC. Its protein is CASSLELGVPNEQFF.

There are a few counts of this clone. The chain links TRBV7-9 to TRBJ1-1; D is ambiguous. The CDR3 spans 13 residues. Trimming stripped 2 bases from V and 1 base from J, with 5 bases between. CDR1 SEHNR and CDR2 FQNEAQ come from the germline V gene (reference sequence). The CDR3 loop is CASSLRGNTEAFF. CDR3 in DNA: TGTGCCAGCAGCTTACGAGGGAACACTGAAGCTTTCTTT.